The clone carrying this TCR beta chain was counted many times. This sample is drawn from a study of patients with pleural tuberculosis. TCRdb ran MiXCR on the reads and lists one entry per CDR3 protein. The sample consists of under 65,000 distinct CDR3 sequences, about 7.3% of them appearing once. The CDR3 has 13 amino acids. Trimming removed 4 bases at V and 5 bases at J, with 10 bases between. Germline CDR1 is SGHAT and CDR2 is FQNNGV. The genes are TRBV11-2 and TRBJ2-3; D is unresolved. This receptor was taken from a human donor with pleural tuberculosis. CDR3: CASSSHPLDTQYF. CDR3 nucleotide sequence: TGTGCCAGCAGCTCCCACCCACTAGATACGCAGTATTTT.